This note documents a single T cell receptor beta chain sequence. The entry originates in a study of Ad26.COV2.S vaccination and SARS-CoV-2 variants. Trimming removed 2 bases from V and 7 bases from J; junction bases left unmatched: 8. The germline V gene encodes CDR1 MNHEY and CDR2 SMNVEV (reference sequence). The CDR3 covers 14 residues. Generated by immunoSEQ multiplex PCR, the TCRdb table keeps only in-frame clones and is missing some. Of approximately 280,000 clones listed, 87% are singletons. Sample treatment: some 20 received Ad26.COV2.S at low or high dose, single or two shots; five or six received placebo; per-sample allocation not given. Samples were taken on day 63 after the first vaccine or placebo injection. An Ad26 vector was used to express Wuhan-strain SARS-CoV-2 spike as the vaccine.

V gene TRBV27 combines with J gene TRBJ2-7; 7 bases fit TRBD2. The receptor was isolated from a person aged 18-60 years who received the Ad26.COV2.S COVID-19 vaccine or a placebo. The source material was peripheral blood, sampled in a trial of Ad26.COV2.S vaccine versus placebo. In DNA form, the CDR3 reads TGTGCCAGCAGTTTAGCTAGCGGAATGGGGGAGCAGTACTTC. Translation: CASSLASGMGEQYF.